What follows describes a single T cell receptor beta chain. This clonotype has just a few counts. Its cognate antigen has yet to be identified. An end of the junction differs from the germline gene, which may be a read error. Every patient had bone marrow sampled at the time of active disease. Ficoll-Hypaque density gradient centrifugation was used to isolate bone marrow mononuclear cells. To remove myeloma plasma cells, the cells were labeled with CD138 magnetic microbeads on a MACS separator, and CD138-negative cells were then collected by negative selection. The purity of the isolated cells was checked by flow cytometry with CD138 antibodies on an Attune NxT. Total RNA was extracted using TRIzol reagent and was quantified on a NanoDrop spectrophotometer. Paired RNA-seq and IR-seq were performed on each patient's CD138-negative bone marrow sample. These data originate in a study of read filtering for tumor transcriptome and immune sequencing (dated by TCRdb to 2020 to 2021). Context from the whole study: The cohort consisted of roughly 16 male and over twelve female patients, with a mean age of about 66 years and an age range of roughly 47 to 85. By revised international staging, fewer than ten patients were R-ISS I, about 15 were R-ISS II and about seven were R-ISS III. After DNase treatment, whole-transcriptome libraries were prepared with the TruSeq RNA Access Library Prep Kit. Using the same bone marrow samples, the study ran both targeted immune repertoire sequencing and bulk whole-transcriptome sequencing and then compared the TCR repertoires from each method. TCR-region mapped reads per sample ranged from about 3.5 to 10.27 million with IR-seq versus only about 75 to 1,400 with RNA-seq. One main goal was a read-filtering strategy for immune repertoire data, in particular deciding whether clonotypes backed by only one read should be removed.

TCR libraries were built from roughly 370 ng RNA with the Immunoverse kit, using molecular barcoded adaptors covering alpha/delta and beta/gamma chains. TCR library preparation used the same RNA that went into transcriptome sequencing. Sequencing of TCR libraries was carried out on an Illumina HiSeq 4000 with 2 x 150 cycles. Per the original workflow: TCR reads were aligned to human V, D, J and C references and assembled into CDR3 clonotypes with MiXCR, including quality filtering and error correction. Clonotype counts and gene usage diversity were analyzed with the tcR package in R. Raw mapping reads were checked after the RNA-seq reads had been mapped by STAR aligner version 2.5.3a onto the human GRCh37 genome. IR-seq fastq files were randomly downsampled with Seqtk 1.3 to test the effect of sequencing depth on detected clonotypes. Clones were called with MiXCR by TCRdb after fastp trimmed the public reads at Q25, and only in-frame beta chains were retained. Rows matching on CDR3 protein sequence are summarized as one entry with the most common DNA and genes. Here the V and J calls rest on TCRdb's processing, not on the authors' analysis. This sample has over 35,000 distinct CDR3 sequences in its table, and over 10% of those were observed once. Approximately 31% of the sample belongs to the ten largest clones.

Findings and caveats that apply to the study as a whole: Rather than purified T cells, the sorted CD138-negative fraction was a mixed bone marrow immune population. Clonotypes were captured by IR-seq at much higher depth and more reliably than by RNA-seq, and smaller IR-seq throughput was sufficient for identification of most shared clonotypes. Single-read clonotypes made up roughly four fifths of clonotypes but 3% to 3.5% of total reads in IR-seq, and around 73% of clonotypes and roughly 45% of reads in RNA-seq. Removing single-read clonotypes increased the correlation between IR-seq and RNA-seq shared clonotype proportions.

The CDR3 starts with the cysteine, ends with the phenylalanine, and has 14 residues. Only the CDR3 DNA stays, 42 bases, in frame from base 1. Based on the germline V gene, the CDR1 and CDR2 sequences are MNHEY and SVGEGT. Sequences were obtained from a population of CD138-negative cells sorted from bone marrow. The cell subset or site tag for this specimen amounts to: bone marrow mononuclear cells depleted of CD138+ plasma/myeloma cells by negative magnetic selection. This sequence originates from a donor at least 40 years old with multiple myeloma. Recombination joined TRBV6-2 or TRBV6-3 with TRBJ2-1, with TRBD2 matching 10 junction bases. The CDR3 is CASSPRLAGYEQSF. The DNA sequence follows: TGTGCCAGCAGCCCGAGACTAGCGGGTTATGAGCAGTCCTTC.